The next 28 T cell receptor beta chains were all read from a single sample in a study of beta chain features in type 1 diabetes. Of the isolated RNA, all was reverse transcribed, and so the sequenced material was expressed TCRB transcripts. The repertoire was sequenced with immunoSEQ multiplex PCR; TCRdb's copy has only in-frame clones and lacks some. The table has some 410,000 clones, over 10% seen once; the top ten hold roughly 0.046%. Input material: naive CD4+ T cells from blood. The receptors were gathered from a woman aged 18-35 years in good health.

In this sample, this clone turned up a few times. The V and J genes are TRBV7-2 and TRBJ1-2, with D unclear. V lost 1 base and J lost 4, with 10 bases in between. The CDR3 is made up of 14 amino acids. The germline V gene has CDR1 SGHTA and CDR2 FQGNSA. CDR3 nucleotides: TGTGCCAGCAGCTTAGTGGCAGAGAGCTATGGCTACACCTTC. Its translation: CASSLVAESYGYTF.

The V call is TRBV7-2, the J call TRBJ2-1; a possible D gene is TRBD2 (6 bases). The CDR3 is 14 residues long. The V gene lost 5 bases and the J gene lost 2 bases, with 10 bases spanning the gap. Germline V gene data show CDR1 as SGHTA and CDR2 as FQGNSA. CDR3 bases: TGTGCCAGCAGCCAACTAGCTGCCTACAATGAGCAGTTCTTC. Translated, it gives CASSQLAAYNEQFF.

This clone was recorded a few times. A junction boundary mismatches the germline segment, possibly from a read error. This chain connects TRBV20-1 to TRBJ2-1; D not resolved. Germline assignment: CDR1 DFQATT and CDR2 SNEGSKA (reference sequence). The CDR3 length is 11 residues. CDR3 amino acids: CSPSTENEQFF. CDR3 bases: TGCAGTCCTAGTACAGAAAATGAGCAGTTCTTC.

The sample holds one count of this clone. The gene calls are TRBV5-4 and TRBJ2-7; possible D gene TRBD2, 5 bases. With 0 bases removed from V and 3 bases from J, the gap between germline ends came to 10 bases. CDR1 is SGHNT, CDR2 YYREEE, per germline (reference sequence). The CDR3 sequence is 14 residues long. CDR3 residues: CASSLGGSFYEQYF. CDR3 DNA sequence: TGTGCCAGCAGCTTGGGCGGGTCATTCTACGAGCAGTACTTC. The complete variable domain, with remaining parts taken from reference TRBV5-4 and TRBJ2-7, reads ETGVTQSPTHLIKTRGQQVTLRCSSQSGHNTVSWYQQALGQGPQFIFQYYREEENGRGNFPPRFSGLQFPNYSSELNVNALELDDSALYLCASSLGGSFYEQYFGPGTRLTVT.

The CDR3 nucleotides are TGTGCCAGCAGCAAACATTTCGACTCTGGAAACACCATATATTTT. It encodes CASSKHFDSGNTIYF. The rearrangement joins TRBV11-2 to TRBJ1-3; D is ambiguous. The V gene lost 5 bases and the J gene lost 0 bases, with 11 bases spanning the gap. Germline V lookup: CDR1 SGHAT, CDR2 FQNNGV. The CDR3 consists of 15 residues.

The sample holds a few counts of this clone. J is TRBJ2-3 and V is TRBV25-1; D possibly uses TRBD1 or TRBD2 (5 bases each). The germline V gene encodes CDR1 MGHDK and CDR2 SYGVNS. The CDR3 is 15 amino acids. With 10 bases removed from V and 6 bases from J, the gap between germline ends came to 23 bases. This chain's CDR3 is CATRVLGTPDDTQYF. The CDR3 DNA reads as TGTGCCACCCGAGTACTCGGGACCCCTGATGATACGCAGTATTTT.

A few counts support this clone. The chain links TRBV30 to TRBJ2-7; 8 nucleotides align to TRBD2. There are 18 residues in the CDR3. CDR1 is GTSNPN and CDR2 is SVGIG in the germline V gene (reference sequence). V was clipped by 0 bases and J by 0 bases; unmatched bases: 13. As DNA, the CDR3 is TGTGCCTGGAGTGTAGCCCGGTCCCCTAGCGGGTACTCCTACGAGCAGTACTTC. As protein: CAWSVARSPSGYSYEQYF.

The V gene is TRBV12-5, the J gene TRBJ1-5; 8 bases fit TRBD1. V lost 6 bases, J lost 7 bases, and 8 bases stayed unmatched. The CDR3 has 14 amino acids. Germline CDR1 and CDR2: LGHNT and FRNRAP. CDR3 sequence (DNA): TGTGCTAGTGGCCCGACAGGGGATGGCCAGCCCCAGCATTTT. Protein sequence: CASGPTGDGQPQHF.

This clone was found a few times. This chain joins TRBV5-1 and TRBJ2-7; tentative D call: TRBD1 (6 bases). Germline V lookup: CDR1 SGHRS, CDR2 YFSETQ. Trimming removed 2 bases from V and 5 bases from J, with 14 bases in between. This CDR3 contains 14 residues. CDR3: CASSFSGVPDEQYF. The CDR3 region has the DNA TGCGCCAGCAGCTTCTCAGGGGTCCCGGACGAGCAGTACTTC.

This clone came up a few times. This chain links TRBV4-3 with TRBJ2-1; 8 bases map to TRBD1. This CDR3 has 19 amino acids. V lost 0 bases, J lost 3 bases, and 13 bases stayed unmatched. Germline CDR1 is LGHNA and CDR2 is YSLEER. The CDR3 region is CASSQDFPLKGQVYNEQFF. The CDR3 DNA reads as TGCGCCAGCAGCCAAGATTTCCCCCTTAAGGGACAGGTCTACAATGAGCAGTTCTTC.

The chain recombines TRBV2 with TRBJ2-7; D is undetermined. The CDR3 length is 13 residues. V lost 8 bases to trimming and J lost 1 base, with 12 bases between them. The germline gives CDR1 SNHLY, CDR2 FYNNEI. The CDR3 reads CASGLTASYEQYV. The CDR3 DNA reads as TGTGCCAGCGGTTTAACAGCATCCTACGAGCAGTACGTC.

This clone showed up just a few times. The rearrangement joins TRBV14 to TRBJ2-1; the D gene is possibly TRBD1 (6 bases). Germline CDR1 is SGHDN and CDR2 is FVKESK. V lost 0 bases, J lost 7 bases, and 19 bases lay in between. The CDR3 spans 17 residues. CDR3 sequence reads: CASSQDLNRVLSNEQFF. In DNA, the CDR3 is TGTGCCAGCAGCCAAGATCTCAACAGGGTTTTAAGTAATGAGCAGTTCTTC.

The chain carries TRBV6-4 and TRBJ2-7, with D possibly being TRBD1 or TRBD2 (5 bases each). CDR1 MRHNA and CDR2 SNTAGT come from the germline V gene. V was clipped by 0 bases and J by 3 bases, with 12 bases between them. The CDR3 length is 15 residues. The CDR3 coding sequence is TGTGCCAGCAGTGACTCATTCCGGGACCGCTACGAGCAGTACGTC. Protein sequence: CASSDSFRDRYEQYV.

Written as DNA, the CDR3 is TGTGCCAGCAGCTTAGATCCAGCGGGGGACCAAGAGACCCAGTACTTC. Protein: CASSLDPAGDQETQYF. The gene calls are TRBV7-9 and TRBJ2-5; TRBD2 aligns across 8 bases. The germline V gene has CDR1 SEHNR and CDR2 FQNEAQ (reference sequence). V shed 1 base, J shed 0 bases, and the junction held 4 bases outside the gene matches. The CDR3 loop spans 16 amino acids.

A remark on this clone: A read error may produce the germline difference seen at one junction end. The rearrangement uses TRBV7-7 and TRBJ2-1; D might be TRBD2 (5 bases). Germline V CDR1 and CDR2: SSHAT, FNYEAQ (reference sequence). This CDR3 region has 15 residues. CDR3 amino acids: CASSLANTPYNEQFF. CDR3 sequence (DNA): TGTGCTAGCAGCTTAGCGAACACACCTTACAATGAGCAGTTCTTC.

This clone was counted a few times. The chain is built from TRBV28 and TRBJ2-5; 14 bases map to TRBD2. The length of the CDR3 is 17 residues. V lost 2 bases to trimming and J lost 5 bases; unmatched junction nucleotides: 7. Germline V gene data show CDR1 as MDHEN and CDR2 as SYDVKM. The CDR3 protein is CASSLLPGLAGGETQYF. The CDR3 DNA sequence: TGTGCCAGCAGTTTACTCCCCGGACTAGCGGGGGGTGAGACCCAGTACTTC.

This clone has just a few counts. The rearrangement uses TRBV7-2 and TRBJ2-3; D is ambiguous. This CDR3 is built from 13 residues. The V end was cut by 5 bases, the J end by 2 bases, with 8 bases between. Looked up from germline, CDR1 is SGHTA and CDR2 is FQGNSA. As DNA, the CDR3 is TGTGCCAGCAGCCCGAGTCACACAGATACGCAGTATTTT. Its protein is CASSPSHTDTQYF.

This clone was found a few times. The DNA for the CDR3 is TGTGCCAGCAGCCTGCGGACTAGCGGGAGGGGAGATACGCAGTATTTT. Its protein is CASSLRTSGRGDTQYF. The chain has TRBV7-9 and TRBJ2-3; TRBD2 matches 15 bases. Germline CDR1 reads SEHNR; CDR2 reads FQNEAQ (reference sequence). V dropped 5 bases and J dropped 5; count of bases not matched to a gene: 5. There are 16 residues in the CDR3.

The chain links TRBV29-1 to TRBJ2-1; 11 bases map to TRBD2. V was clipped by 4 bases and J by 8 bases; unmatched bases: 4. This CDR3 is built from 13 residues. The germline V gene encodes CDR1 SQVTM and CDR2 ANQGSEA. CDR3 in DNA: TGCAGCGTTGGGCTAGCGGGAGGCGATGAGCAGTTCTTC. Amino acid sequence: CSVGLAGGDEQFF.

This clone has a handful of counts. The chain is built from TRBV23-1 and TRBJ2-7; TRBD1 or TRBD2 may be the D gene (6 bases each). TRBV23-1 is sorted into the ORF group, with uncertain function. V lost 3 bases to trimming and J lost 6 bases, with 15 bases between them. The length of the CDR3 is 14 residues. The CDR3 sequence is CASSHREQGGEQYV. CDR3 nucleotides: TGCGCCAGCAGTCATCGGGAACAGGGAGGCGAGCAGTACGTC.

This clone was counted between two and nine times. The rearrangement links TRBV29-1 to TRBJ2-6; a possible D gene is TRBD1 (7 bases). The ends were cut back, 7 bases at V and 2 bases at J, with 12 bases in the middle. CDR1 and CDR2 from the germline V gene are SQVTM and ANQGSEA. The CDR3 length is 14 residues. CDR3 region: CSAQGGAGANVLTF. The CDR3 nucleotides are TGCAGCGCCCAGGGGGGCGCTGGGGCCAACGTCCTGACTTTC.

This rearrangement joins TRBV4-3 to TRBJ2-6; D gene ambiguous. The CDR3 has 14 residues. V lost 1 base, J lost 1 base, and 2 bases lay in between. Germline values: CDR1 LGHNA, CDR2 YSLEER. DNA of the CDR3: TGCGCCAGCAGCCAAGTGTCTGGGGCCAACGTCCTGACTTTC. Its protein product is CASSQVSGANVLTF.

A few counts support this clone. The genes are TRBV15 and TRBJ2-7, with D perhaps matching TRBD2 (5 bases). Trimming took off 5 bases at V and 2 bases at J, with 13 bases between the two ends. The CDR3 is 14 residues long. Germline assignment: CDR1 LNHNV and CDR2 YYDKDF (reference sequence). As DNA, the CDR3 is TGTGCCACCAGCGTCCGACGGGGTCCCTACGAGCAGTACTTC. Amino acids: CATSVRRGPYEQYF. Together with reference TRBV15 and TRBJ2-7, the CDR3 gives the full variable domain: DAMVIQNPRYQVTQFGKPVTLSCSQTLNHNVMYWYQQKSSQAPKLLFHYYDKDFNNEADTPDNFQSRRPNTSFCFLDIRSPGLGDTAMYLCATSVRRGPYEQYFGPGTRLTVT.

V is TRBV15 and J is TRBJ2-7; D unresolved. V was pared by 1 base and J by 5 bases, with 9 bases between. The CDR3 runs 13 residues. The germline gives CDR1 LNHNV, CDR2 YYDKDF (reference sequence). The CDR3 sequence: CATSRVAGDEQYV. CDR3 bases: TGTGCCACCAGCAGAGTCGCAGGTGACGAGCAGTACGTC.

The sample holds a few counts of this clone. This chain joins TRBV29-1 and TRBJ1-1; D gene uncertain. This CDR3 comprises 12 residues. Trimming shortened V by 4 bases and J by 1 base, and 7 bases separated the two germline ends. Germline CDR1 SQVTM, CDR2 ANQGSEA. The CDR3 DNA sequence: TGCAGCGTTGGGTTGAGGAACACTGAAGCTTTCTTT. It specifies CSVGLRNTEAFF.

The table lists this clone with a few counts. This rearrangement joins TRBV28 to TRBJ2-1; 11 nucleotides match TRBD2. The CDR3 has 18 amino acids. The ends lost 3 bases at V and 2 bases at J; junction bases unmatched: 9. Germline assignment: CDR1 MDHEN and CDR2 SYDVKM. CDR3 sequence reads: CASSFPSGGSSTYNEQFF. DNA of the CDR3: TGTGCCAGCAGTTTCCCTAGCGGGGGGTCCTCGACCTACAATGAGCAGTTCTTC.

The chain carries TRBV2 and TRBJ2-5; a weak D match, TRBD1 (5 bases). Trimming took 7 bases from V and 5 from J, leaving 11 bases between them. Germline V gene sequence: CDR1 SNHLY, CDR2 FYNNEI. The CDR3 sequence is 12 residues long. The CDR3 sequence: CASKGLRETQYF. DNA of the CDR3: TGTGCCAGCAAGGGGTTAAGGGAGACCCAGTACTTC. The complete variable domain, with remaining parts taken from reference TRBV2 and TRBJ2-5, reads EPEVTQTPSHQVTQMGQEVILRCVPISNHLYFYWYRQILGQKVEFLVSFYNNEISEKSEIFDDQFSVERPDGSNFTLKIRSTKLEDSAMYFCASKGLRETQYFGPGTRLLVL.

This clone was observed a few times. The chain recombines TRBV4-2 with TRBJ2-4; 8 bases line up with TRBD1. The trim removed 6 bases at V and 7 bases at J, leaving 8 bases unmatched. The CDR3 length is 14 residues. Per germline, CDR1 LGHNA and CDR2 YNFKEQ. The DNA for the CDR3 is TGTGCCAGCAGTCCTCCGGGACAGGTTAACATTCAGTACTTC. Protein product: CASSPPGQVNIQYF.